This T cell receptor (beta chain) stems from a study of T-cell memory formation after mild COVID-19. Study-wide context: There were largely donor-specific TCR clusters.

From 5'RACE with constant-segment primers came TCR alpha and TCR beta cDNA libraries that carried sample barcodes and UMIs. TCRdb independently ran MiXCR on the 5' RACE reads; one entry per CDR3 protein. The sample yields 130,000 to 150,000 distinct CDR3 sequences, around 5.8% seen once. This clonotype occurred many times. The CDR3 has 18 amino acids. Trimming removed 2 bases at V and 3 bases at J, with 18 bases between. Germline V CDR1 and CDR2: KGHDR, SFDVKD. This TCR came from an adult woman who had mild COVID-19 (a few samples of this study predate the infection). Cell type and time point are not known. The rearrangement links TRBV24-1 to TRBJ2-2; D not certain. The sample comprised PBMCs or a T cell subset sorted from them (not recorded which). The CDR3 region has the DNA TGTGCCACCAGTGATTGTGTCTCCTTGTTGGGGTACACCGGGGAGCTGTTTTTT. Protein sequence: CATSDCVSLLGYTGELFF.